This T cell receptor beta chain was documented in a study of T cells in Graves' hyperthyroidism and ophthalmopathy. The table lists this clonotype with many counts. The CDR3 has 13 amino acids. The V gene's germline CDR1 is GTSNPN and CDR2 SVGIG (reference sequence). Between the trimmed V and J ends, which lost 0 bases and 7 bases, there was a span of 12 bases. Authors of the study amplified TCR beta CDR3 regions from RNA transcripts. The HTBI primer set was used in a first-round RT-PCR of the TCR CDR3. TCRdb independently ran MiXCR on the multiplex PCR reads; one entry per CDR3 protein. The sample gives 550,000 to 850,000 distinct CDR3 sequences, 18% of which show up once; around 15% is in the top ten.

The sequencing input was blood. The sequence was obtained from a woman aged 50 to 65 with Graves' hyperthyroidism that later progressed to Graves' ophthalmopathy. The chain is built from TRBV30 and TRBJ1-2, with a weak D call TRBD1 (6 bases). CDR3 coding DNA: TGTGCCTGGAGTGTAAATAGGGGGACTGGCTACACCTTC. Translated, it gives CAWSVNRGTGYTF. The whole variable domain, remainder taken from reference TRBV30 and TRBJ1-2, is SQTIHQWPATLVQPVGSPLSLECTVEGTSNPNLYWYRQAAGRGLQLLFYSVGIGQISSEVPQNLSASRPQDRQFILSSKKLLLSDSGFYLCAWSVNRGTGYTFGSGTRLTVV.